These T cell receptor beta chains were read from a single sample in a study of T cells in Graves' hyperthyroidism and ophthalmopathy. MiXCR, applied by TCRdb to the multiplex PCR reads, yields one record per CDR3 protein. The sample carries about 720,000 distinct CDR3 sequences, over 15% recorded once. Sequenced input: blood. Receptors originate from a woman in her forties or fifties with Graves' hyperthyroidism that later progressed to Graves' ophthalmopathy. The CDR3 runs from the conserved cysteine through the conserved F or W. A D gene is named only where the DNA matches it firmly. Clone size appears in some rows only: once, few, many, or a class for an expanded clone.

d_call	v_call	j_call	clone_size	cdr3_nt	cdr3_aa
.	TRBV12-3/TRBV12-4	TRBJ1-5	many	TGTGCCAGCGCTGCCGGGACAAACCAGTATAGCAATCAGCCCCAGCATTTT	CASAAGTNQYSNQPQHF
.	TRBV6-1	TRBJ2-7	few	TGTGCCAGCAGTGAGATACAAGGGGTCTACGAGCAGTACTTC	CASSEIQGVYEQYF
.	TRBV7-3	TRBJ1-1	few	TGTGCCAGCAGCTTAGGAGACACAGTGAACACTGAAGCTTTCTTT	CASSLGDTVNTEAFF
TRBD1	TRBV2	TRBJ1-1	many	TGTGCCAGCAGTGACCCTACGACAGGGAGGACTGAAGCTTTCTTT	CASSDPTTGRTEAFF
TRBD1	TRBV6-4	TRBJ1-1	.	TGTGCCAGCAGTGTAGCGCAGGGGGCCACTGAAGCTTTCTTT	CASSVAQGATEAFF
.	TRBV20-1	TRBJ2-5	many	TGCAGTGCTATTTGGCAGAGAGAGACCCAGTACTTC	CSAIWQRETQYF
TRBD1	TRBV19	TRBJ2-1	few	TGTGCCAGTAGTTCTACCGGGACAGGGGCATCGGTCTCCTACAATGAGCAGTTCTTC	CASSSTGTGASVSYNEQFF
TRBD1	TRBV11-2	TRBJ1-2	.	TGTGCCAGCAGCTTAGATCGGGCAGGGGGGATCTATGGCTACACCTTC	CASSLDRAGGIYGYTF
.	TRBV5-6	TRBJ2-3	.	TGTGCCAGCAGCTGGCAGGGTGTTAAAGATACGCAGTATTTT	CASSWQGVKDTQYF
.	TRBV4-1	TRBJ1-1	.	TGCGCCAGCAGCCAAGAAAGGCAGGGGAACACTGAAGCTTTCTTT	CASSQERQGNTEAFF
.	TRBV6-2/TRBV6-3	TRBJ2-5	.	TGTGCCAGCAGTTACAGGGAGGAAGAGACCCAGTACTTC	CASSYREEETQYF
TRBD1	TRBV6-1	TRBJ2-3	once	TGTGCCAGCAGTAAAAGGGGGACAGCGTCAGATACGCAGTATTTT	CASSKRGTASDTQYF
.	TRBV7-3	TRBJ2-6	few	TGTGCCAGCAGCTTAAGTTCCGGGTTCCTAGCTGGGGCCAACGTCCTGACTTTC	CASSLSSGFLAGANVLTF
TRBD1	TRBV5-6	TRBJ1-2	.	TGTGCCAGCAGCTTTGTGGGGACAGGGAATGGCTACACCTTC	CASSFVGTGNGYTF
.	TRBV29-1	TRBJ2-1	many	TGCAGCGTTGAGGACATGCTCTACAATGAGCAGTTCTTC	CSVEDMLYNEQFF
.	TRBV7-8	TRBJ1-1	many	TGTGCCAGCACCATAATGGACACTGAAGCTTTCTTT	CASTIMDTEAFF
TRBD1	TRBV2	TRBJ1-5	many	TGTGCCAGCTGGGAGACAGGGAGCAATCAGCCCCAGCATTTT	CASWETGSNQPQHF
.	TRBV5-1	TRBJ2-5	many	TGCGCCAGCAGCTTGGCCAAAGAGACCCAGTACTTC	CASSLAKETQYF
.	TRBV14	TRBJ2-7	few	TGTGCCAGCAGCCAAAACCCAGGGACGTTGCAGTACTTC	CASSQNPGTLQYF
.	TRBV10-2	TRBJ2-2	.	TGCGCCAGCAGTGAGGCGTACACCGGGGAGCTGTTTTTT	CASSEAYTGELFF
TRBD1	TRBV9	TRBJ1-6	few	TGTGCCAGCAGCGTAGCCCAGGGGGCGATGAATAATTCACCCCTCCACTTT	CASSVAQGAMNNSPLHF
.	TRBV6-1	TRBJ2-5	few	TGTGCCAGCAGTGTTTTTGGCGGCCAAGAGACCCAGTACTTC	CASSVFGGQETQYF
.	TRBV6-1	TRBJ1-1	.	TGTGCCAGCAGACAGTCCAGGGAGAACACTGAAGCTTTCTTT	CASRQSRENTEAFF
.	TRBV7-2	TRBJ1-1	many	TGTGCCAGCAGCCTAACACAGATGAACACTGAAGCTTTCTTT	CASSLTQMNTEAFF
.	TRBV7-9	TRBJ1-2	.	TGTGCCAGCAGCCTCGGGACGGCTTCTAACTATGGCTACACCTTC	CASSLGTASNYGYTF
.	TRBV29-1	TRBJ2-2	few	TGCAGCGTTCCAGGGCCGACCGGGGAGCTGTTTTTT	CSVPGPTGELFF
.	TRBV27	TRBJ2-1	few	TGTGCCAGCGTGTCCGTTTACAATGAGCAGTTCTTC	CASVSVYNEQFF
TRBD1	TRBV7-8	TRBJ2-7	many	TGTGCCAGCAGCTTTAGTGGGGACAGGGGCTACGAGCAGTACTTC	CASSFSGDRGYEQYF
TRBD2	TRBV12-3/TRBV12-4	TRBJ2-1	many	TGTGCCAGCAGTTTCCGGGGGGACAATGAGCAGTTCTTC	CASSFRGDNEQFF
.	TRBV5-6	TRBJ2-7	.	TGTGCCAGCAGCCCTGGGGGGCCACCCTACGAGCAGTACTTC	CASSPGGPPYEQYF
TRBD1	TRBV20-1	TRBJ1-1	once	TGCAGTGCTGGAGGCAGGGGGTACACTGAAGCTTTCTTT	CSAGGRGYTEAFF
TRBD2	TRBV12-3/TRBV12-4	TRBJ2-5	many	TGTGCCAGCAGTTTAGGCGGGGGGGGCCAAGAGACCCAGTACTTC	CASSLGGGGQETQYF
.	TRBV3-1	TRBJ2-3	many	TGTGCCAGCAGCCCGCTGGGGGATACGCAGTATTTT	CASSPLGDTQYF
.	TRBV20-1	TRBJ2-7	many	TGCAGTGCTACACAGGACTACGAGCAGTACTTC	CSATQDYEQYF
.	TRBV2	TRBJ1-5	many	TGTGCCAGCAGTTTAGGGCGGGGGTTGGGGCAGCCCCAGCATTTT	CASSLGRGLGQPQHF
.	TRBV29-1	TRBJ2-1	few	TGCAGCGTTGAGGGGGGCTCCTACAATGAGCAGTTCTTC	CSVEGGSYNEQFF
.	TRBV27	TRBJ1-6	.	TGTGCCAGCAGTTTAAATTGGGGAAAATCACCCCTCCACTTT	CASSLNWGKSPLHF
.	TRBV24-1	TRBJ2-7	many	TGTGCCACCAGTGATGCCAGGGGATCCTACGAGCAGTACTTC	CATSDARGSYEQYF
TRBD1	TRBV19	TRBJ1-4	.	TGTGCCAGCCTGGGACAGGATAATGAAAAACTGTTTTTT	CASLGQDNEKLFF
TRBD2	TRBV3-1	TRBJ2-3	few	TGTGCCAGCAGCCAAGTCAGCCCTAGCGGGGGTGTCTCTGGCACAGATACGCAGTATTTT	CASSQVSPSGGVSGTDTQYF
.	TRBV6-1	TRBJ1-1	many	TGTGCCAGCACTAAAATAGGGGACGTGGACACTGAAGCTTTCTTT	CASTKIGDVDTEAFF
.	TRBV20-1	TRBJ1-1	many	TGCAGTGCTACCGGGGGCTGGGAAGCTTTCTTT	CSATGGWEAFF
.	TRBV5-1	TRBJ2-1	.	TGCGCCAGCAGCTTCAGTCCGGACAATGAGCAGTTCTTC	CASSFSPDNEQFF
TRBD1	TRBV2	TRBJ1-1	many	TGTGCCAAAGGGACAGGGAACACTGAAGCTTTCTTT	CAKGTGNTEAFF
TRBD1	TRBV5-1	TRBJ1-1	few	TGCGCCAGCAGCGCGGACAGGGGGCTGGTCACTGAAGCTTTCTTT	CASSADRGLVTEAFF